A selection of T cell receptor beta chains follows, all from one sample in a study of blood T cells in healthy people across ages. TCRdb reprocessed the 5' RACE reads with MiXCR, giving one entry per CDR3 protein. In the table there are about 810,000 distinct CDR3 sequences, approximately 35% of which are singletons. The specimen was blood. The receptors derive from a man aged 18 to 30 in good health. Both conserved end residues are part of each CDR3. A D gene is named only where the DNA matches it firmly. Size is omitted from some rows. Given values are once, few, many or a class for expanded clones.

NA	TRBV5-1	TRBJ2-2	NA	CASSPDSSTGELFF	TGCGCCAGCAGCCCGGACAGTAGCACCGGGGAGCTGTTTTTT
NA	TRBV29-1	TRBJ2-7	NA	CSVYNNEQYF	TGCAGCGTCTACAACAACGAGCAGTACTTC
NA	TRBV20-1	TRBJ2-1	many	CSARAPWASSASTYNEQFF	TGCAGTGCTAGAGCCCCGTGGGCTAGCTCCGCTTCGACTTACAATGAGCAGTTCTTC
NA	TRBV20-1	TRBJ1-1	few	CSALTAWTEAFF	TGCAGTGCTCTGACAGCGTGGACTGAAGCTTTCTTT
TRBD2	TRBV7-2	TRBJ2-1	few	CASSLGTSGGADVFF	TGTGCCAGCAGCTTAGGGACTAGCGGGGGGGCCGATGTGTTCTTC
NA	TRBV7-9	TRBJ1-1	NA	CASSLALGLNTEAFF	TGTGCCAGCAGCTTAGCGCTAGGCTTGAACACTGAAGCTTTCTTT
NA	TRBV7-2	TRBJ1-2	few	CASNSWELGGYGYTF	TGTGCCAGCAACTCCTGGGAGCTAGGGGGGTATGGCTACACCTTC
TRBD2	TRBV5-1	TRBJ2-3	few	CASSRLPAGSSPTDTQYF	TGCGCCAGCAGCCGCCTACCAGCGGGGTCTTCGCCGACAGATACGCAGTATTTT
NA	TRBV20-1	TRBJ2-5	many	CSARDSSLGETQYF	TGCAGTGCTAGAGATAGCTCGCTGGGAGAGACCCAGTACTTC
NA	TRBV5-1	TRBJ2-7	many	CASSRQGVAYEQYF	TGCGCCAGCAGTCGGCAGGGAGTCGCCTACGAGCAGTACTTC
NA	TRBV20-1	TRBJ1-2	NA	CSAPTLDSNYGYTF	TGCAGTGCTCCGACTCTAGACAGTAACTATGGCTACACCTTC
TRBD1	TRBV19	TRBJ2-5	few	CASSVGTGLTIETQYF	TGTGCCAGTAGTGTCGGGACAGGTCTAACTATAGAGACCCAGTACTTC
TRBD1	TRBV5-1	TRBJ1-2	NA	CASSMGQGDGYTF	TGCGCCAGCAGCATGGGACAGGGGGACGGCTACACCTTC
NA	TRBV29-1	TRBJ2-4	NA	CSVVGKNIQYF	TGCAGCGTTGTCGGGAAAAACATTCAGTACTTC
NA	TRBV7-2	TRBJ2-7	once	CTSSVRQSYEQYF	TGTACCAGCAGCGTGAGACAGTCCTACGAGCAGTACTTC
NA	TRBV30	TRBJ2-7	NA	CAWSRGAYEQYF	TGTGCCTGGAGTCGCGGAGCTTACGAGCAGTACTTC
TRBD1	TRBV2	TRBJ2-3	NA	CASARQGQSTDTQYF	TGTGCCAGCGCCAGACAGGGCCAGAGCACAGATACGCAGTATTTT
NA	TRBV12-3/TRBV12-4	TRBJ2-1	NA	CASSFGVGVHNEQFF	TGTGCCAGCAGTTTCGGGGTGGGAGTCCACAATGAGCAGTTCTTC
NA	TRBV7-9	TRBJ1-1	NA	CASSPSSAEAFF	TGTGCCAGCAGCCCGAGCTCCGCTGAAGCTTTCTTT
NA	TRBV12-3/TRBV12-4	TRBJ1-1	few	CASSSLAAQNTEAFF	TGTGCCAGCAGCTCTTTAGCCGCCCAGAACACTGAAGCTTTCTTT
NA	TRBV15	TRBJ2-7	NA	CATSSLQGVSSYEQYF	TGTGCCACCAGCAGCCTACAGGGTGTTAGCTCCTACGAGCAGTACTTC
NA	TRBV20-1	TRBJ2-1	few	CSAPLREQFF	TGCAGTGCCCCCCTTAGGGAGCAGTTCTTC
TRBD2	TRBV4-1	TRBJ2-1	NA	CASSQRSGGTYNEQFF	TGCGCCAGCAGCCAACGTAGCGGGGGGACCTACAATGAGCAGTTCTTC
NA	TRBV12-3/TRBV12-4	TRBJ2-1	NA	CASSFLGQRNEQFF	TGTGCCAGCAGTTTTTTGGGGCAGCGGAATGAGCAGTTCTTC
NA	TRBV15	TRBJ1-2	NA	CATSRDLKTGRRCGYTF	TGTGCCACCAGCAGAGATCTAAAGACAGGTCGCAGATGCGGCTACACCTTC
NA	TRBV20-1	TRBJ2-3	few	CSARGNGADTQYF	TGCAGTGCTAGGGGAAACGGTGCAGATACGCAGTATTTT
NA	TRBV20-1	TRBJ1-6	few	CSAIDGNSPLHF	TGCAGTGCTATAGACGGGAATTCACCCCTCCACTTT
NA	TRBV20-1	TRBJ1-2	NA	CSADHREDYGYTF	TGCAGTGCCGACCACCGGGAGGACTATGGCTACACCTTC
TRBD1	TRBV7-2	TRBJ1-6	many	CASSPETPGTGASPLHF	TGTGCCAGCAGCCCTGAGACTCCCGGGACAGGAGCCTCACCCCTCCACTTT
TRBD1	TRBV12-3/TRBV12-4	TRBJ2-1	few	CASRRDRNYNEQFF	TGTGCCAGCAGGAGGGACAGGAACTACAATGAGCAGTTCTTC
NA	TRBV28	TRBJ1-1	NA	CASSYPDENTEAFF	TGTGCCAGCTCCTACCCGGATGAGAACACTGAAGCTTTCTTT
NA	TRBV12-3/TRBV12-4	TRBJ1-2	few	CASSSTPNYGYTF	TGTGCCAGCAGTTCTACACCTAACTATGGCTACACCTTC
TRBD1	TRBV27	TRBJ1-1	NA	CASSSTGGSLFHTEAFF	TGTGCCAGCAGTTCGACAGGGGGATCCCTGTTCCACACTGAAGCTTTCTTT
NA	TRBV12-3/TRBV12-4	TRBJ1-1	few	CARELLLRGANTEAFF	TGTGCCAGGGAACTCCTCCTGCGGGGCGCGAACACTGAAGCTTTCTTT
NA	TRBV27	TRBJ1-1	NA	CASSARRDTEAFF	TGTGCCAGCAGTGCCCGAAGGGACACTGAAGCTTTCTTT
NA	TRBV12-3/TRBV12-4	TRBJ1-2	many	CASSPMEGYGYTF	TGTGCCAGCAGTCCGATGGAAGGGTATGGCTACACCTTC
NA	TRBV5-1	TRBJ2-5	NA	CVSSLVGEGRQETQYF	TGCGTCAGCAGCTTGGTGGGGGAAGGAAGGCAAGAGACCCAGTACTTC
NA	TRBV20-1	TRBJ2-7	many	CSALDGVYNNEQYF	TGCAGTGCGCTGGACGGGGTCTACAACAATGAGCAGTACTTC
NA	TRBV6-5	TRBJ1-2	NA	CASSSSGRYDGYTF	TGTGCCAGCAGTTCCTCGGGACGGTACGATGGCTACACCTTC
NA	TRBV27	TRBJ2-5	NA	CASSPYRELQETQYF	TGTGCCAGCAGTCCATACCGGGAGTTGCAAGAGACCCAGTACTTC
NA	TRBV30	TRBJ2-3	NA	CAWSVHGGQVTDTQYF	TGTGCCTGGAGTGTACACGGGGGGCAGGTCACAGATACGCAGTATTTT
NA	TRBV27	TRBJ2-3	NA	CASSLMGRGPSTDTQYF	TGTGCCAGCAGTTTAATGGGTAGGGGACCTAGCACAGATACGCAGTATTTT
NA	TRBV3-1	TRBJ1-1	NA	CASSPIARADAEAFF	TGTGCCAGCAGCCCAATCGCCAGGGCCGACGCTGAAGCTTTCTTT
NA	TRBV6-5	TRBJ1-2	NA	CASSYSSRDGYTF	TGTGCCAGCAGTTACTCAAGCAGGGACGGCTACACCTTC
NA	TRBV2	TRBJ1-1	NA	CASRNSMSLSDRSTEAFF	TGTGCCAGCAGGAATTCTATGAGTCTGTCGGATCGGAGCACTGAAGCTTTCTTT
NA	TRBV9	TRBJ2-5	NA	CASSEATEQYF	TGTGCCAGTTCGGAGGCGACGGAGCAGTACTTC
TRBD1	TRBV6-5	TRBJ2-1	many	CASSSRQGASNEQFF	TGTGCCAGCAGTTCCCGGCAGGGGGCTTCAAATGAGCAGTTCTTC
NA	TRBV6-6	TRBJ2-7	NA	CASSIDRSAYEQYF	TGTGCCAGCAGTATAGACAGGTCAGCCTACGAGCAGTACTTC